One sample yielded the 20 T cell receptor beta chains listed below, sequenced in a study of cytotoxic CD8 clonotypes in ibrutinib-treated CLL listed by TCRdb under 2021. In the paper's terms, the time point label means: more than 10 months on ibrutinib. Libraries were constructed by the immunoSEQ multiplex PCR assay. The immuneACCESS repertoire file appears here via TCRdb, limited to in-frame rearrangements. These files lack a portion of the clones; in checked studies, under half of the deficit traces to unresolved V genes, and the cause of the others is not known. Across this sample there are 150,000 or so clones, with about 80% seen only once. The ten largest make up roughly 13% of the sample. The sequencing here drew on PBMCs, taken after 12 months of ibrutinib treatment. These receptors were obtained from a human donor with chronic lymphocytic leukemia.

V is TRBV4-1 and J is TRBJ2-3; TRBD1 might be the D (5 bases). The CDR3 spans 15 residues. V was trimmed by 5 bases and J by 1 base, leaving 13 bases between them. Germline CDR1 reads MGHRA; CDR2 reads YSYEKL. The DNA for the CDR3 is TGCGCCAGCAGCGGCAGGGTGTTTGGCACAGATACGCAGTATTTT. Amino acid sequence: CASSGRVFGTDTQYF.

The V gene is TRBV6-5, the J gene TRBJ2-3; D remains unclear. The CDR3 sequence is 13 residues long. CDR1 and CDR2 (germline): MNHEY, SVGAGI. V was trimmed by 7 bases and J by 1 base, leaving 9 bases between them. DNA for the CDR3: TGTGCCAGCACGGTTGTAGGCACAGATACGCAGTATTTT. Encoded protein: CASTVVGTDTQYF.

This clone was seen a handful of times. CDR3 sequence: CASSLGGTANTEAFF. CDR3 nucleotide sequence: TGCGCCAGCAGCTTGGGTGGGACAGCAAACACTGAAGCTTTCTTT. This chain joins TRBV5-1 and TRBJ1-1, with 7 bases lining up with TRBD1. The germline V gene has CDR1 SGHRS and CDR2 YFSETQ. Trimming removed 0 bases from V and 2 bases from J; junction bases left unmatched: 4. The CDR3 sequence is 15 residues long.

This chain uses TRBV15 with TRBJ2-1; 8 nucleotides align to TRBD1. The germline gives CDR1 LNHNV, CDR2 YYDKDF (reference sequence). CDR3 length: 16 amino acids. The J segment lost 2 bases and the V segment lost 2 bases, leaving 5 bases of the junction unmatched. In nucleotides, the CDR3 is TGTGCCACCAGCAGAAGGGACAGGCCCGCCTACAATGAGCAGTTCTTC. As protein: CATSRRDRPAYNEQFF.

The gene calls are TRBV9 and TRBJ2-3; the D call may be TRBD1 or TRBD2 (5 bases each). CDR3 length: 16 amino acids. Per the germline V gene, CDR1 is SGDLS and CDR2 is YYNGEE. The ends were cut back, 4 bases at V and 2 bases at J, with 17 bases in the middle. As DNA, the CDR3 is TGTGCCAGCAGCTCAGGACCCCCGGGGCCCACAGATACGCAGTATTTT. This encodes CASSSGPPGPTDTQYF.

V gene TRBV11-2 combines with J gene TRBJ2-1, with TRBD2 matching over 9 bases. Germline V CDR1 and CDR2: SGHAT, FQNNGV. Germline trimming cut 1 base from V and 2 bases from J; bases unmatched to any gene: 9. The CDR3 runs 18 residues. The CDR3 sequence: CASSLGGGAGGPYNEQFF. The CDR3 region has the DNA TGTGCCAGCAGCTTAGGCGGTGGAGCGGGAGGACCCTACAATGAGCAGTTCTTC.

The V and J genes are TRBV4-2 and TRBJ1-5; 7 bases are a match to TRBD1. V shed 4 bases, J shed 7 bases, and the junction held 4 bases outside the gene matches. Germline CDR1 is LGHNA and CDR2 is YNFKEQ. CDR3 length: 13 residues. CDR3 residues: CASSLQGDQPQHF. As DNA, the CDR3 is TGTGCCAGCAGCCTCCAGGGGGACCAGCCCCAGCATTTT.

V gene TRBV25-1 combines with J gene TRBJ2-7; 8 bases fit TRBD1. With 6 bases clipped from V and 1 base from J, the junction kept 5 bases outside the gene matches. CDR1 and CDR2 from the germline V gene are MGHDK and SYGVNS. The CDR3 extends over 14 amino acids. The CDR3 sequence: CASSRGQASYEQYF. The CDR3 region has the DNA TGTGCCAGCAGCAGGGGGCAAGCTTCCTACGAGCAGTACTTC.

This clone showed up just a few times. V and J are TRBV4-3 and TRBJ2-7, with a possible D match to TRBD1 (5 bases). V lost 0 bases and J lost 0, with 12 bases in between. CDR1 LGHNA and CDR2 YSLEER come from the germline V gene. This CDR3 contains 16 residues. The CDR3 loop reads CASSQDPGMSSYEQYF. In DNA form, the CDR3 reads TGCGCCAGCAGCCAAGATCCAGGGATGAGCTCCTACGAGCAGTACTTC.

There are a few counts of this clone. This sequence joins TRBV6-5 and TRBJ1-1, with 10 bases that match TRBD1. Germline V lookup: CDR1 MNHEY, CDR2 SVGAGI. V trimming: 8 bases; J trimming: 12 bases; junction bases outside the gene matches: 9. The CDR3 runs 12 residues. This CDR3 is CASSKGTGESFF. In DNA, the CDR3 is TGTGCCAGCTCGAAGGGGACAGGGGAGTCTTTCTTT.

The chain recombines TRBV2 with TRBJ2-1; 13 bases agree with TRBD2. Germline CDR1 reads SNHLY; CDR2 reads FYNNEI. There are 14 residues in the CDR3. V shed 6 bases and J 12 bases; nucleotides not matched to a gene: 8. CDR3 region: CASRNGLAGVSQFF. For the CDR3, the DNA is TGTGCCAGCAGAAACGGACTAGCGGGAGTATCGCAGTTCTTC.

Comment on this clone: The identical CDR3 is also encoded by other nucleotide sequences in the sample. In DNA form, the CDR3 reads TGTGCCAGCAGCGTTGCAGGGACTAATGAAAAACTGTTTTTT. Its protein product is CASSVAGTNEKLFF. The gene calls are TRBV9 and TRBJ1-4; a weak D match, TRBD1 (5 bases). V lost 2 bases, J lost 2 bases, and 7 bases lay in between. CDR3 size: 14 residues. The V gene's germline CDR1 is SGDLS and CDR2 YYNGEE.

V is TRBV30 and J is TRBJ2-7, with 10 bases identical to TRBD2. The germline V gene encodes CDR1 GTSNPN and CDR2 SVGIG (reference sequence). CDR3 length: 15 amino acids. V was pared by 2 bases and J by 4 bases, with 8 bases of the junction left unmatched. The CDR3 nucleotides read TGTGCCTGGAGTTTAGGCCTAGCGGGAGTTTACGAGCAGTACTTC. Encoded protein: CAWSLGLAGVYEQYF. Full variable domain (outside the CDR3, taken from reference TRBV30 and TRBJ2-7): SQTIHQWPATLVQPVGSPLSLECTVEGTSNPNLYWYRQAAGRGLQLLFYSVGIGQISSEVPQNLSASRPQDRQFILSSKKLLLSDSGFYLCAWSLGLAGVYEQYFGPGTRLTVT.

The chain combines TRBV6-5 with TRBJ1-3; the D is unclear. Trimming removed 1 base from V and 7 bases from J, with 17 bases in between. The CDR3 loop spans 16 amino acids. CDR1 and CDR2 from the germline V gene are MNHEY and SVGAGI. CDR3 sequence reads: CASSYLGLQKRNTIYF. CDR3 sequence (DNA): TGTGCCAGCAGTTACTTAGGCCTGCAGAAGCGCAACACCATATATTTT.

This clone was seen a few times. This rearrangement joins TRBV7-2 to TRBJ1-2; D remains ambiguous. The CDR3 spans 17 residues. Germline-derived CDR1 and CDR2 are SGHTA and FQGNSA. The V gene lost 4 bases and the J gene lost 5 bases, with 23 bases spanning the gap. The CDR3 sequence is CASSSRNDETGGYGYTF. The CDR3 DNA sequence: TGTGCCAGCAGCTCACGAAATGACGAGACTGGCGGGTATGGCTACACCTTC.

This clone was seen only a few times. The J gene is TRBJ2-1, the V gene TRBV4-1; D unclear. The CDR3 has 12 amino acids. Germline CDR1 and CDR2: MGHRA and YSYEKL. V was pared by 0 bases and J by 12 bases, with 9 bases between. The CDR3 DNA reads as TGCGCCAGCAGCCAAGATGGGTTGAGGCAGTTCTTC. Translating gives CASSQDGLRQFF.

This clone was counted between two and nine times. V is TRBV11-1 and J is TRBJ2-4, with 7 bases fitting TRBD2. Germline V gives CDR1 SGHAT, CDR2 FQDESV (reference sequence). The V and J ends lost 5 bases and 9 bases, in that order; junction bases with no gene match: 7. CDR3 length: 13 residues. DNA of the CDR3: TGTGCCAGCAGCCTCGGACTAGATGGCATTCAGTACTTC. This codes for CASSLGLDGIQYF.

The rearrangement joins TRBV6-1 to TRBJ2-7; D may be TRBD2 (6 bases). Trimming stripped 6 bases from V and 2 bases from J, with 17 bases between. Germline CDR1 and CDR2: MNHNS and SASEGT. The CDR3 loop spans 15 amino acids. The CDR3 DNA sequence: TGTGCCAGCAGGGAGGGTAGGGTTAACGCCTACGAGCAGTACTTC. Residues: CASREGRVNAYEQYF.

The chain carries TRBV5-4 and TRBJ1-2, with D possibly being TRBD1 (5 bases). Germline CDR1 and CDR2: SGHNT and YYREEE (reference sequence). Trimming stripped 5 bases from V and 4 bases from J, with 15 bases between. CDR3 length: 14 residues. CDR3 in amino acids: CASSSGGMGYGYTF. The CDR3 DNA sequence: TGTGCCAGCAGTTCTGGGGGTATGGGCTATGGCTACACCTTC.

CDR3 bases: TGTGCCAGCAGCCGGGGGGCAGGGGATACGCAGTATTTT. It yields the protein CASSRGAGDTQYF. The rearrangement links TRBV7-6 to TRBJ2-3; D possibly corresponds to TRBD2 (7 bases). Trimming removed 5 bases from V and 6 bases from J, with 12 bases in between. This CDR3 region has 13 residues. Germline CDR1 is SGHVS and CDR2 is FNYEAQ.